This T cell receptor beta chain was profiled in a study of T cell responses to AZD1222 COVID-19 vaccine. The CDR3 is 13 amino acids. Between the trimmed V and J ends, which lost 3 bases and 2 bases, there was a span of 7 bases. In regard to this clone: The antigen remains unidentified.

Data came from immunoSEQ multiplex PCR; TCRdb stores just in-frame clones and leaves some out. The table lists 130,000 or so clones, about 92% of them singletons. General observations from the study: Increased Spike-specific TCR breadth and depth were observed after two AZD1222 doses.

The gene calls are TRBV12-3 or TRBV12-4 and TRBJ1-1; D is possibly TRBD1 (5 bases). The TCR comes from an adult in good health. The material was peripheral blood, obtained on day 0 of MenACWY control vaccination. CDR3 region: CASSFTGNTEAFF. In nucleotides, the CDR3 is TGTGCCAGCAGTTTCACAGGCAACACTGAAGCTTTCTTT.